These T cell receptor beta chains were read from a single sample in a study of blood T cell repertoires in COVID-19. Some clones are missing from TCRdb's copy, which holds only in-frame ones; the method was immunoSEQ multiplex PCR. The data contain a few hundred thousand clones, less than 90% of them seen just once; the ten biggest clones take up 3% to 3.5%. Source material: PBMCs or T cells enriched from blood (not recorded which). These receptors were obtained from a woman in her fifties or sixties in a cohort exposed to, infected with or recovered from COVID-19 (not recorded which). CDR3s include the opening cysteine and the closing phenylalanine or tryptophan.

TRBV3-1/TRBV3-2	TRBJ2-5	CASSPLRAGYQETQYF
TRBV5-1	TRBJ2-1	CASSMPNRASSYNEQFF
TRBV18	TRBJ1-1	CASSPTTVNTEAFF
TRBV3-1/TRBV3-2	TRBJ1-2	CASSRDGLSYGYTF
TRBV3-1/TRBV3-2	TRBJ1-2	CASPRYTF
TRBV27	TRBJ1-5	CASSPQVTGRQPQHF
TRBV19	TRBJ1-3	CASRPGQGVGNTIYF
TRBV3-1/TRBV3-2	TRBJ2-2	CASSQEGEARSNTGELFF
TRBV28	TRBJ2-3	CASSLGGGADTQYF
TRBV10-1	TRBJ1-1	CASSRTGSTEAFF
TRBV4-2	TRBJ2-3	CASSQEASGGYTDTQYF
TRBV2	TRBJ2-1	CASSDVVLSSYNEQFF
TRBV19	TRBJ2-7	CASTMKAGTGYEQYF
TRBV12-5	TRBJ1-1	CASGLNRVRQYTEAFF
TRBV7-2	TRBJ2-7	CASRFLTGGYEQYF
TRBV19	TRBJ2-1	CASSQTGTVNEQFF
TRBV25-1	TRBJ2-6	CAGSHSGANVLTF
TRBV11-2	TRBJ2-7	CASSKRLAGEGEQYF
TRBV7-3	TRBJ2-1	CASSSSVATGVNEQFF
TRBV6-6	TRBJ1-5	CASSGTGTGGQPQHF